Sequencing of this T cell receptor (beta chain) was carried out in a study of identical twins. General study findings and limits: There was an excess of low generation probability in the out-of-frame alpha sequences that twins shared.

On this clonotype: Its antigen is not identified.

TCRdb used MiXCR to reprocess the 5' RACE reads, holding one entry per CDR3 protein. The repertoire includes about 530,000 distinct CDR3 sequences, around 22% of them detected once, and approximately 0.48% sits in the top ten. Trimming removed 0 bases at V and 3 bases at J, with 15 bases between. Germline values: CDR1 DFQATT, CDR2 SNEGSKA (reference sequence). The CDR3 is made up of 16 amino acids. These data were also reused for a study on yellow fever vaccine responses in identical twins.

The origin of this receptor is a woman under 30 in good health. This sequence joins TRBV20-1 and TRBJ2-1; D is unresolved. The material sequenced was CD4+ T cells sorted from blood. In nucleotides, the CDR3 is TGCAGTGCTAGAGATTTACTCCCTCCCCGCTACAATGAGCAGTTCTTC. It translates to CSARDLLPPRYNEQFF.